One and the same sample provided the 19 T cell receptor beta chains below, sequenced in a study of T cells in Graves' hyperthyroidism and ophthalmopathy. RNA transcripts yielded amplified TCR beta CDR3 regions. In the first-round RT-PCR of the TCR CDR3, the HTBI primer set was used. From the multiplex PCR reads, TCRdb called clonotypes with MiXCR, one entry per CDR3 protein. The sample has hundreds of thousands of distinct CDR3 sequences; under 20% are singletons. The sequencing input was blood. The receptors stem from a woman between 45 and 65 years old with Graves' hyperthyroidism that later progressed to Graves' ophthalmopathy.

The J gene is TRBJ1-2, the V gene TRBV18, with D perhaps TRBD1 (6 bases). The CDR3 is made up of 16 amino acids. V shed 6 bases and J shed 8 bases, with 25 bases lying between them. The V gene's germline CDR1 is KGHSH and CDR2 LQKENI. Here the CDR3 DNA reads TGTGCCAGCTCTTCCCGGACAGTAATGGCTCTGGAAGGCTACACCTTC. This encodes CASSSRTVMALEGYTF. Full variable domain (rest looked up from reference TRBV18 and TRBJ1-2): NAGVMQNPRHLVRRRGQEARLRCSPMKGHSHVYWYRQLPEEGLKFMVYLQKENIIDESGMPKERFSAEFPKEGPSILRIQQVVRGDSAAYFCASSSRTVMALEGYTFGSGTRLTVV.

This clonotype was counted at least ten times. The DNA for the CDR3 is TGTGCTAGTGCCCCAGGGGGGAGCTCCGGAGGGACCCAGTACTTC. Residues: CASAPGGSSGGTQYF. This sequence joins TRBV12-5 and TRBJ2-5; the D gene is possibly TRBD1 (7 bases). The CDR3 sequence is 15 residues long. Trimming shortened V by 7 bases and J by 7 bases, and 22 bases separated the two germline ends. The germline V gene encodes CDR1 LGHNT and CDR2 FRNRAP.

The chain has TRBV5-1 and TRBJ1-1; D not certain. There are 13 residues in the CDR3. Germline assignment: CDR1 SGHRS and CDR2 YFSETQ. The V end lost 5 bases, the J end lost 1 base, and 9 bases lay between the germline ends. The CDR3 is CASRLPGNTEAFF. CDR3 sequence (DNA): TGCGCCAGCAGATTACCGGGGAACACTGAAGCTTTCTTT.

The table lists this clonotype with many counts. This chain links TRBV11-3 with TRBJ2-1; D may be TRBD2 (7 bases). Germline V gene sequence: CDR1 SGHNT, CDR2 YENEEA. This CDR3 has 15 residues. Trimming cost V 5 bases and J 1 base, with 12 bases left between them. CDR3 nucleotides: TGTGCCAGCAGCCGGGGGGCTGTATCCTACAATGAGCAGTTCTTC. It specifies CASSRGAVSYNEQFF.

The chain combines TRBV14 with TRBJ2-3; the match to TRBD1 covers 8 bases. There are 14 residues in the CDR3. The ends lost 0 bases at V and 5 bases at J; junction bases unmatched: 1. Germline V lookup: CDR1 SGHDN, CDR2 FVKESK. The CDR3 nucleotides are TGTGCCAGCAGCCAAGAAGGGACAGGAGATACGCAGTATTTT. Encoded protein: CASSQEGTGDTQYF.

This clonotype was counted many times. The chain is built from TRBV7-6 and TRBJ1-1; 9 positions match TRBD1. CDR3 length: 13 residues. With 2 bases clipped from V and 6 bases from J, the junction kept 1 base outside the gene matches. Germline V CDR1 and CDR2: SGHVS, FNYEAQ. CDR3 nucleotides: TGTGCCAGCAGCTTAAGACAGGGGGCTGAAGCTTTCTTT. Translating gives CASSLRQGAEAFF.

The chain combines TRBV7-3 with TRBJ2-5; TRBD2 matches 11 bases. Per the germline V gene, CDR1 is SGHTA and CDR2 is FQGTGA. This CDR3 is built from 18 residues. J lost 5 bases, V lost 5 bases, and 16 bases had no gene match. The CDR3, as DNA: TGTGCCAGCAGCCGACAACGAAAAGTAGCGGGGGGGCGGGAGACCCAGTACTTC. Its translation is CASSRQRKVAGGRETQYF.

Many counts were recorded for this clonotype. The rearrangement joins TRBV20-1 to TRBJ1-1; D perhaps matches TRBD1 (5 bases). CDR1 DFQATT and CDR2 SNEGSKA come from the germline V gene (reference sequence). V was cut by 0 bases and J by 2 bases, with 13 bases left in between. The CDR3 length is 15 residues. The CDR3 spells CSARDDSLFNTEAFF. CDR3 sequence (DNA): TGCAGTGCTAGAGATGACAGTCTTTTCAACACTGAAGCTTTCTTT.

The J gene is TRBJ2-1, the V gene TRBV4-1; D possibly corresponds to TRBD2 (6 bases). Germline-derived CDR1 and CDR2 are MGHRA and YSYEKL. V was clipped by 4 bases and J by 9 bases, with 10 bases between them. This CDR3 contains 12 residues. This CDR3 reads CASSPGGLEQFF. The CDR3 bases are TGCGCCAGCAGCCCCGGGGGTCTTGAGCAGTTCTTC.

This clonotype was counted a few times. The chain carries TRBV10-3 and TRBJ2-3; TRBD2 aligns across 11 bases. This CDR3 spans 16 amino acids. J lost 3 bases, V lost 0 bases, and 2 bases had no gene match. From germline, CDR1 is ENHRY and CDR2 SYGVKD. The CDR3 nucleotides are TGTGCCATCAGTGAGTCGACTAGCGGGGTTACAGATACGCAGTATTTT. Translating it yields CAISESTSGVTDTQYF.

This clonotype was detected ten times or more. The chain uses TRBV7-8 and TRBJ1-2; D perhaps matches TRBD1 (6 bases). V lost 1 base and J 5 bases, leaving 14 bases between the germline ends. CDR3 length: 15 residues. Germline CDR1 and CDR2: SGHVS and FQNEAQ. The CDR3 protein is CASSLGEGGPYGYTF. In DNA, the CDR3 is TGTGCCAGCAGCTTAGGTGAAGGGGGTCCGTATGGCTACACCTTC.

This clonotype was seen repeatedly, ten times or more. The J gene is TRBJ1-5, the V gene TRBV2; TRBD1 aligns across 8 bases. The CDR3 is made up of 17 amino acids. Germline V gene lookup returns CDR1 SNHLY and CDR2 FYNNEI. Trimming at V came to 7 bases and at J to 3 bases, leaving 14 bases not matched to a gene. CDR3 protein: CASNEGRVQGVNQPQHF. The CDR3 region has the DNA TGTGCCAGCAACGAGGGCAGGGTACAGGGGGTCAATCAGCCCCAGCATTTT.

This clonotype was picked up one time. The junction does not match germline at one end; this may be a read error. V is TRBV12-3 or TRBV12-4 and J is TRBJ2-3; tentatively, D is TRBD1 or TRBD2 (5 bases each). CDR3 size: 15 residues. CDR3 loop: CASSPARTGADTQCF. In DNA, the CDR3 is TGTGCCAGCAGCCCCGCGCGGACTGGGGCAGATACGCAGTGTTTT.

The CDR3 is CASSYLRGSYNEQFF. CDR3 DNA: TGTGCCAGCAGTTACTTGAGGGGCTCCTACAATGAGCAGTTCTTC. V is TRBV6-5 and J is TRBJ2-1; D is tentatively TRBD1 or TRBD2 (5 bases each). The germline CDR1 and CDR2 sequences are MNHEY and SVGAGI. The CDR3 covers 15 residues. Trimming left V 1 base short and J 0 bases short, with 7 bases between.

This clonotype was seen more than once but under ten times. The chain carries TRBV12-3 or TRBV12-4 and TRBJ1-2; 9 positions agree with TRBD1. V lost 2 bases, J lost 5 bases, and 6 bases stayed unmatched. The CDR3 runs 15 residues. The CDR3, as DNA: TGTGCCAGCAGTTTATCTTCTGGACAGGGGTATGGCTACACCTTC. Its protein is CASSLSSGQGYGYTF.

In this sample, this clonotype turned up a few times. J is TRBJ1-2 and V is TRBV7-8; TRBD1 matches at 7 bases. V dropped 5 bases and J dropped 8; count of bases not matched to a gene: 5. The CDR3 spans 12 residues. CDR1 and CDR2 (germline): SGHVS, FQNEAQ. The CDR3 nucleotides are TGTGCCAGCAGCGAGGGGGCGCGGGGCTACACCTTC. Translating gives CASSEGARGYTF.

V gene TRBV3-1 combines with J gene TRBJ2-3; D is unclear. The CDR3 runs 16 residues. CDR1 LGHDT and CDR2 YNNKEL come from the germline V gene (reference sequence). Trimming removed 0 bases at V and 0 bases at J, with 10 bases between. The CDR3, as DNA: TGTGCCAGCAGCCAAGATCCCAGCTCTAGCACAGATACGCAGTATTTT. It yields the protein CASSQDPSSSTDTQYF.

This clonotype was counted a few times. The genes are TRBV9 and TRBJ1-1; D gene ambiguous. Trimming pared 4 bases from V and 0 bases from J, leaving 10 bases between. Per the germline V gene, CDR1 is SGDLS and CDR2 is YYNGEE. This CDR3 region has 14 residues. CDR3 in amino acids: CASSFLWVNTEAFF. CDR3 DNA: TGTGCCAGCAGCTTCCTGTGGGTGAACACTGAAGCTTTCTTT.

The chain carries TRBV18 and TRBJ1-2; 7 nucleotides align to TRBD1. The trim removed 3 bases at V and 1 base at J, leaving 8 bases unmatched. This CDR3 region has 16 residues. CDR1 is KGHSH, CDR2 LQKENI, per germline. CDR3 coding DNA: TGTGCCAGCTCACCGAGAGGGACAGAAAGTAACTATGGCTACACCTTC. Amino acid sequence: CASSPRGTESNYGYTF.